This record concerns one T cell receptor beta chain sequence. The source of the sample is a study of blood T cell repertoires in COVID-19. Turning to the study itself: Acute and convalescent COVID-19 samples came from the United States, Italy and Spain. T cells, B-cell-depleted T cells, or PBMCs supplied cDNA or gDNA.

Trimming removed 5 bases from V and 4 bases from J; junction bases left unmatched: 8. Germline V gives CDR1 SGHVS, CDR2 FQNEAQ. The CDR3 is 15 amino acids. As originally analysed: Cell counts per sample came from amplifying reference gene primers. Assay used: immunoSEQ multiplex PCR; TCRdb lists only in-frame clones, some missing. That table gives V, J and clone size, and the DNA gave D and trimming. This sample has a few hundred thousand clones, with roughly nine tenths found just once. This chain uses TRBV7-8 with TRBJ2-5; the match to TRBD2 covers 9 bases. The clonotype comes from a woman aged 50 to 60 with acute or convalescent COVID-19. The source material was peripheral blood. Here the CDR3 DNA reads TGTGCCAGCAGCCCGCGAGGGCGGGAGGGAGAGACCCAGTACTTC. It is translated as CASSPRGREGETQYF.